The 2 T cell receptor beta chains reported below all come from one sample, sequenced in a study of cytomegalovirus exposure and HLA in healthy donors. Produced via immunoSEQ multiplex PCR; TCRdb's table is partial and in-frame only. There are about 250,000 clones in the sample; roughly 87% occur only once, and 12% lies in the top ten. The sequencing input was PBMCs. The receptors derive from a man aged 18 to 29 in good health and CMV-seropositive.

This chain joins TRBV7-2 and TRBJ2-2; D unclear. Germline CDR1 SGHTA, CDR2 FQGNSA. Trimming removed 6 bases from V and 4 bases from J, with 9 bases in between. CDR3 length: 13 amino acids. In DNA form, the CDR3 reads TGTGCCAGCAGAGTATCTTCCACCGGGGAGCTGTTTTTT. Translation gives CASRVSSTGELFF.

The CDR3, as DNA: TGTGCCAGCATGGGGGGGAAGGGTTACACCGGGGAGCTGTTTTTT. Its protein is CASMGGKGYTGELFF. This chain joins TRBV28 and TRBJ2-2, with 7 nucleotides matching TRBD2. The CDR3 has 15 residues. After removal of 7 bases from V and 3 bases from J, the junction contained 8 bases not matched to a gene. Germline CDR1 MDHEN, CDR2 SYDVKM. The full variable domain, completed using reference TRBV28 and TRBJ2-2, is DVKVTQSSRYLVKRTGEKVFLECVQDMDHENMFWYRQDPGLGLRLIYFSYDVKMKEKGDIPEGYSVSREKKERFSLILESASTNQTSMYLCASMGGKGYTGELFFGEGSRLTVL.